Following are 2 T cell receptor beta chains from one sample sequenced in a study of T cell responses to AZD1222 COVID-19 vaccine. Here immunoSEQ multiplex PCR was the method, and the copy in TCRdb shows in-frame clones only, minus some. The sample consists of around 130,000 clones, more than 85% of them appearing once. This specimen was peripheral blood, taken 28 days after the second AZD1222 dose. The receptor set was obtained from an adult who received the AZD1222 COVID-19 vaccine.

The table lists this clone with a count of one. J is TRBJ2-4 and V is TRBV19; D is perhaps TRBD1 or TRBD2 (5 bases each). The CDR3 has 15 residues. Germline loops: CDR1 LNHDA, CDR2 SQIVND (reference sequence). V was pared by 5 bases and J by 5 bases, with 16 bases between. CDR3 bases: TGTGCCAGTAGTCGACGGCCCGGGACCGAAAACATTCAGTACTTC. Its protein product is CASSRRPGTENIQYF.

The rearrangement links TRBV7-2 to TRBJ1-6, with a weak D call TRBD1 (6 bases). Trimming pared 5 bases from V and 9 bases from J, leaving 14 bases between. Germline CDR1 reads SGHTA; CDR2 reads FQGNSA. The CDR3 runs 14 residues. Here the CDR3 DNA reads TGTGCCAGCAGCCCTCAGGGGCCCCCTTCACCCCTCCACTTT. Amino acid sequence: CASSPQGPPSPLHF.